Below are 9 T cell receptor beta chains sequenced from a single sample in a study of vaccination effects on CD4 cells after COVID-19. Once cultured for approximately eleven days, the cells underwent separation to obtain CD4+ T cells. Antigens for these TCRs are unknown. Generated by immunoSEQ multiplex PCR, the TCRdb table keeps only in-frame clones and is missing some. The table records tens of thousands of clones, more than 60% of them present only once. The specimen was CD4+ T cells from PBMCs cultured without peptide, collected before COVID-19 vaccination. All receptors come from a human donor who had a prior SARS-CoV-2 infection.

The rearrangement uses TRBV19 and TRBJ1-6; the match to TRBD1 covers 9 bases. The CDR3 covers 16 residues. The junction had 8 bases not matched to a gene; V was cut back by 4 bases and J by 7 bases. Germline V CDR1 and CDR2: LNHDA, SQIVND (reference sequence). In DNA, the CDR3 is TGTGCCAGTAGTACGAGGAGGACAGGGGACAATTCACCCCTCCACTTT. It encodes CASSTRRTGDNSPLHF.

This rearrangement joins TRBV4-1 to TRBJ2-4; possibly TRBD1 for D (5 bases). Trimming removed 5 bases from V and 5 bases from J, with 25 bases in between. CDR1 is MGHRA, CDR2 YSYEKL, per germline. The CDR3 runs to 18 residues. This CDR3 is CASSFGHIEGLVQNIQYF. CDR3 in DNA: TGCGCCAGCAGCTTCGGACACATAGAAGGTTTGGTGCAAAACATTCAGTACTTC.

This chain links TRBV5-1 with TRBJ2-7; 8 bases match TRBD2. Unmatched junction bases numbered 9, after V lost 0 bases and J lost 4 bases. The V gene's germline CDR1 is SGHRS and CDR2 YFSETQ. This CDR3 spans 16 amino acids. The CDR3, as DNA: TGCGCCAGCAGCTTGGGAGGGCTAGCGGGTTGGTACGAGCAGTACTTC. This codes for CASSLGGLAGWYEQYF.

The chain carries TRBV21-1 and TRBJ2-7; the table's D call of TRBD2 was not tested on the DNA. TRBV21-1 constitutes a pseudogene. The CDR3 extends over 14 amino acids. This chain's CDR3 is CAGGVGTGDYEQYF. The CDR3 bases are TGTGCCGGGGGGGTGGGGACGGGCGACTACGAGCAGTACTTC.

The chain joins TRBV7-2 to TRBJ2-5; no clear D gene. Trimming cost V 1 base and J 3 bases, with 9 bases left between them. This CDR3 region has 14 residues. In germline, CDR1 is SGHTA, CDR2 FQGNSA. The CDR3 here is CASSLVTVKETQYF. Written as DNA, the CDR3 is TGTGCCAGCAGCTTAGTCACGGTTAAAGAGACCCAGTACTTC.

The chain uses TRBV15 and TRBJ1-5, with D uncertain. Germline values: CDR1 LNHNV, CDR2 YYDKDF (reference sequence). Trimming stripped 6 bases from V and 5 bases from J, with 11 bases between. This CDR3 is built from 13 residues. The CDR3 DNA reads TGTGCCACCAGTCACATATCCTATCAGCCCCAGCATTTT. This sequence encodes CATSHISYQPQHF.

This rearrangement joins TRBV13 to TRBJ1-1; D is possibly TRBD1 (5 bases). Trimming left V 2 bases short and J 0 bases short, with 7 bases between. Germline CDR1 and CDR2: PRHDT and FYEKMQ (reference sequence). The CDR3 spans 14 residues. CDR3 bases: TGTGCCAGCAGCTTACTGACAGTGAACACTGAAGCTTTCTTT. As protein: CASSLLTVNTEAFF.

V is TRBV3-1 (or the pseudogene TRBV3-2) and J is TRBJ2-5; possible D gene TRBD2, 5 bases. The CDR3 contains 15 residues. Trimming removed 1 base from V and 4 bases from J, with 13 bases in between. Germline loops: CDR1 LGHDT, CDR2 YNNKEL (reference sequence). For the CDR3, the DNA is TGTGCCAGCAGCCAAGGTCGGGGTTCGTTAGAGACCCAGTACTTC. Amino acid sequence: CASSQGRGSLETQYF.

CDR3 sequence reads: CASTLPGGAGEKLFF. The CDR3 nucleotides are TGTGCCAGCACGCTTCCTGGGGGGGCGGGTGAAAAACTGTTTTTT. This sequence joins TRBV6-6 and TRBJ1-4; a weak D match, TRBD1 (6 bases). With 7 bases removed from V and 7 bases from J, the gap between germline ends came to 19 bases. The CDR3 is 15 amino acids. Germline-derived CDR1 and CDR2 are MNHNY and SVGAGI (reference sequence).